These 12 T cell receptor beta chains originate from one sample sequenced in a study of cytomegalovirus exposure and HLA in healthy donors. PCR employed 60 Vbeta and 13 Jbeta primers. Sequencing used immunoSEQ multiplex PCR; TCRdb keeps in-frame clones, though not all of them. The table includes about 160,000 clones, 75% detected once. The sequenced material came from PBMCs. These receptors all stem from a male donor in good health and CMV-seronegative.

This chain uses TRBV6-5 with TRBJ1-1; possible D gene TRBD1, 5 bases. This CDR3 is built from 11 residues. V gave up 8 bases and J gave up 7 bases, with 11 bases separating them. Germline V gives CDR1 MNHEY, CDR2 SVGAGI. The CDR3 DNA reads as TGTGCCAGCCTCTCAGGGATTGAAGCTTTCTTT. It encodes CASLSGIEAFF.

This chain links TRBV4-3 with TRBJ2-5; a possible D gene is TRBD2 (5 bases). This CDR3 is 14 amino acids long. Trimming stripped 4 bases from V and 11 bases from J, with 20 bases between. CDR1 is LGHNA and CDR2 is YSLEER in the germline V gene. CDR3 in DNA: TGCGCCAGCAGCCGCCGGGTCGGCCTTTGGGAGCAGTACTTC. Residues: CASSRRVGLWEQYF.

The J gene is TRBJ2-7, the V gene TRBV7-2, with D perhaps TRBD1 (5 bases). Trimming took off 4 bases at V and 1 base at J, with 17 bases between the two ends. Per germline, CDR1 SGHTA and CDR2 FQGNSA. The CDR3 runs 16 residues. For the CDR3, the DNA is TGTGCCAGCAGCTCCACGTTCCAGGGTGGTTCCTACGAGCAGTACTTC. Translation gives CASSSTFQGGSYEQYF.

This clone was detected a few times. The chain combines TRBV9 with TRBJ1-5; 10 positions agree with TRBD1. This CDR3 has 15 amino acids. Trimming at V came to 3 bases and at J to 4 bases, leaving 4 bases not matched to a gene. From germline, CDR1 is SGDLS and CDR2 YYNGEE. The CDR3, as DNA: TGTGCCAGCAGCGCGGGACAGGGGCAAAATCAGCCCCAGCATTTT. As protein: CASSAGQGQNQPQHF.

The CDR3 DNA follows: TGTGCAAGTCGCTCGTTTGGACTGGATGAGCGAGAAAAACTGTTTTTT. Translating it yields CASRSFGLDEREKLFF. This chain links TRBV12-2 with TRBJ1-4. TRBV12-2 constitutes a pseudogene. The CDR3 spans 16 residues.

The DNA of the CDR3 is TGTGCCAGCAGCTTAACAGGGGAAACAGATACGCAGTATTTT. Its protein product is CASSLTGETDTQYF. The chain links TRBV7-3 to TRBJ2-3, with a possible D match to TRBD1 (5 bases). This CDR3 has 14 residues. The V gene lost 0 bases and the J gene lost 3 bases, with 7 bases spanning the gap. CDR1 SGHTA and CDR2 FQGTGA come from the germline V gene.

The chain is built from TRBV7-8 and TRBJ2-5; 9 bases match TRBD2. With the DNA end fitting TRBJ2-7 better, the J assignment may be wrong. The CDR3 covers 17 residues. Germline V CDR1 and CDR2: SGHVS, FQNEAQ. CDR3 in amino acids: CASSLLAGPLSSYEQYF. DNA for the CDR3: TGTGCCAGCAGCTTGCTAGCGGGGCCCCTAAGCTCCTACGAGCAGTACTTC.

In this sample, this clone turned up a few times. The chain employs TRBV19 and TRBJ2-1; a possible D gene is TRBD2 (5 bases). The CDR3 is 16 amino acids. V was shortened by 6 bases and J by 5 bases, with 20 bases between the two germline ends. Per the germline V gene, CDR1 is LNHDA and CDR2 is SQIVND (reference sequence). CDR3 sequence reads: CASSKDSHRDHNEQFF. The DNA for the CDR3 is TGTGCCAGTAGCAAAGACTCCCATCGGGATCACAATGAGCAGTTCTTC.

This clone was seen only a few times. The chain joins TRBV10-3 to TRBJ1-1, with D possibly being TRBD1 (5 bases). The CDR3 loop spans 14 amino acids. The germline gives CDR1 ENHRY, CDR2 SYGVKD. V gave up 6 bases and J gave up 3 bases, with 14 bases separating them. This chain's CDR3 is CAIRLREADTEAFF. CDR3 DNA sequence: TGTGCCATCAGGCTCAGGGAGGCGGACACTGAAGCTTTCTTT.

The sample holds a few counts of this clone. The chain's CDR3 is CSASDREAFF. Written as DNA, the CDR3 is TGCAGTGCTAGTGACAGGGAGGCTTTCTTT. The chain carries TRBV20-1 and TRBJ1-1; the match to TRBD1 covers 7 bases. J lost 11 bases, V lost 3 bases, and 3 bases had no gene match. CDR3 length equals 10 residues. Germline V CDR1 and CDR2: DFQATT, SNEGSKA (reference sequence).

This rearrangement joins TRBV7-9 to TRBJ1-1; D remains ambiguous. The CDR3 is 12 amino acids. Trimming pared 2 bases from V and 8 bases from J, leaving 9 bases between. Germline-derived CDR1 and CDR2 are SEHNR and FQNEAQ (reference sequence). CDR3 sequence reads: CASSLYSLEAFF. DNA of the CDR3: TGTGCCAGCAGCTTATACTCTCTGGAAGCTTTCTTT.

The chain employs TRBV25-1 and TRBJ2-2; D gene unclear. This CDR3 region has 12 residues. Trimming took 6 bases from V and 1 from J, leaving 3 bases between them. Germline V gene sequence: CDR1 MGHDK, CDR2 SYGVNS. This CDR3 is CASSRNTGELFF. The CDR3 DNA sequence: TGTGCCAGCAGCCGGAACACCGGGGAGCTGTTTTTT.